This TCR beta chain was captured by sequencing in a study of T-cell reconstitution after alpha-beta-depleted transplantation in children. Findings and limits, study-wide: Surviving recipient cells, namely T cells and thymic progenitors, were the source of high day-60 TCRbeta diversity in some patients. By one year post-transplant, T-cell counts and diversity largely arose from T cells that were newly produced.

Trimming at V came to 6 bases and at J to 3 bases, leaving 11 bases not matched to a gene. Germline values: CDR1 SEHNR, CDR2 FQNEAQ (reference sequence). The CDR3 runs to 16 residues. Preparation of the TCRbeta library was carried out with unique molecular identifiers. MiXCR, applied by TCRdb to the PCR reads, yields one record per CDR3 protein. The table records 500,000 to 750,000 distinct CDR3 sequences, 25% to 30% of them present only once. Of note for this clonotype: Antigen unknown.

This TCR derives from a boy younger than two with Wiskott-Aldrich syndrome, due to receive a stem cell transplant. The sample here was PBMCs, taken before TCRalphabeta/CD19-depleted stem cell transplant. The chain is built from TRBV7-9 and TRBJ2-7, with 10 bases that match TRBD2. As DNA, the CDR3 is TGTGCCAGCAGTCTCCCTAGCGGGAGCACCAACTACGAGCAGTACTTC. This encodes CASSLPSGSTNYEQYF. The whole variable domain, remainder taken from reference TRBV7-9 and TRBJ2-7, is DTGVSQNPRHKITKRGQNVTFRCDPISEHNRLYWYRQTLGQGPEFLTYFQNEAQLEKSRLLSDRFSAERPKGSFSTLEIQRTEQGDSAMYLCASSLPSGSTNYEQYFGPGTRLTVT.